Listed below are T cell receptor beta chains from one sample, sequenced in a study of blood T cell repertoires in COVID-19. Assay used: immunoSEQ multiplex PCR; TCRdb lists only in-frame clones, some missing. This table holds 250,000 to 300,000 clones, 70% to 90% found once. The specimen was peripheral blood. The receptors derive from a young man with active or convalescent COVID-19. Both conserved end residues are part of each CDR3. The order of the fields is V gene, clone size, D gene, J gene, CDR3 protein, CDR3 DNA. A D gene is named only where the DNA matches it firmly. Clone size appears in some rows only: once, few, many, or a class for an expanded clone.

TRBV9	NA	TRBD2	TRBJ2-3	CASSVSGLAGAGTDTQYF	TGTGCCAGCAGCGTATCGGGACTAGCGGGGGCCGGCACAGATACGCAGTATTTT
TRBV4-2	NA	TRBD2	TRBJ2-3	CASRSSGGTDTQYF	TGTGCCAGCAGAAGTAGCGGGGGCACAGATACGCAGTATTTT
TRBV6-5	NA	TRBD1	TRBJ2-5	CASRGTGEETQYF	TGTGCCAGCAGAGGGACAGGGGAAGAGACCCAGTACTTC
TRBV29-1	NA	TRBD1	TRBJ2-1	CSVYALAGTENEQFF	TGCAGCGTCTACGCTCTCGCCGGGACAGAGAATGAGCAGTTCTTC
TRBV9	NA	NA	TRBJ1-3	CASSAGGISGNTIYF	TGTGCCAGCAGCGCTGGGGGGATCTCTGGAAACACCATATATTTT
TRBV30	NA	TRBD1	TRBJ2-5	CAWTGQLSQETQYF	TGTGCCTGGACGGGACAGCTAAGCCAAGAGACCCAGTACTTC
TRBV2	NA	TRBD1	TRBJ2-6	CASNRGEGANVLTF	TGTGCCAGCAACAGGGGCGAAGGGGCCAACGTCCTGACTTTC
TRBV3-1/TRBV3-2	NA	TRBD1	TRBJ1-6	CASSREDRFGPLHF	TGTGCCAGCAGCCGAGAGGACAGGTTTGGCCCCCTCCACTTT
TRBV9	NA	TRBD2	TRBJ2-2	CASSAGLAGVITGELFF	TGTGCCAGCAGCGCTGGACTAGCGGGAGTAATAACCGGGGAGCTGTTTTTT
TRBV27	few	NA	TRBJ2-7	CASSLSRGQGLYEQYF	TGTGCCAGCAGTTTATCTCGTGGGCAGGGATTATACGAGCAGTACTTC
TRBV24-1	NA	NA	TRBJ1-2	CATRAQGPYGYTF	TGTGCCACCCGGGCACAGGGCCCATATGGCTACACCTTC
TRBV7-2	NA	TRBD2	TRBJ2-7	CASSQGLAVASYEQYF	TGTGCCAGCAGCCAGGGACTAGCGGTCGCCTCCTACGAGCAGTACTTC
TRBV5-1	NA	NA	TRBJ1-1	CASRGETEAFF	TGCGCCAGCAGGGGAGAAACTGAAGCTTTCTTT
TRBV3-1/TRBV3-2	NA	TRBD1	TRBJ1-2	CASSQDLYGQGARYGYTF	TGTGCCAGCAGCCAAGATTTGTATGGGCAGGGGGCGCGTTATGGCTACACCTTC
TRBV5-1	NA	NA	TRBJ2-3	CASSLGSGYTDTQYF	TGCGCCAGCAGTCTCGGTAGCGGTTACACAGATACGCAGTATTTT
TRBV15	NA	NA	TRBJ2-7	CATSRDRDTSYEQYF	TGTGCCACCAGCAGAGACCGGGACACTTCCTACGAGCAGTACTTC
TRBV6-2/TRBV6-3	NA	NA	TRBJ2-3	CASSYYRDTQYF	TGTGCCAGCAGTTACTATCGGGATACGCAGTATTTT
TRBV30	few	TRBD1	TRBJ1-5	CAWSARGVTGRILDQPQHF	TGTGCCTGGAGCGCCCGCGGGGTGACAGGGAGGATACTAGATCAGCCCCAGCATTTT
TRBV7-9	NA	NA	TRBJ1-1	CASSLIGGKGYTEAFF	TGTGCCAGCAGCCTAATAGGAGGCAAGGGATACACTGAAGCTTTCTTT
TRBV3-1/TRBV3-2	NA	TRBD2	TRBJ2-1	CASSRQRGRREQFF	TGTGCCAGCAGCCGACAGCGGGGGAGGCGTGAGCAGTTCTTC
TRBV9	few	NA	TRBJ1-6	CASSVAGSNSPLHF	TGTGCCAGCAGCGTAGCGGGGAGTAATTCACCCCTCCACTTT
TRBV5-1	NA	TRBD1	TRBJ1-2	CASSLDRGDYGYTF	TGCGCCAGCAGCTTGGACAGGGGCGACTATGGCTACACCTTC
TRBV6-5	NA	NA	TRBJ2-1	CASSLPDNEQFF	TGTGCCAGCAGTCTTCCGGACAATGAGCAGTTCTTC
TRBV10-1	NA	TRBD2	TRBJ2-5	CAGRGQETQYF	TGCGCCGGGCGGGGGCAAGAGACCCAGTACTTC
TRBV12-3/TRBV12-4	NA	NA	TRBJ2-7	CASSMDGVEQYF	TGTGCCAGCAGTATGGACGGGGTGGAGCAGTACTTC
TRBV7-9	few	TRBD2	TRBJ2-2	CASSIGGATGELFF	TGTGCCAGCAGCATCGGGGGGGCCACCGGGGAGCTGTTTTTT
TRBV5-6	NA	NA	TRBJ2-2	CASRTQAGSLGELFF	TGTGCCAGCAGGACTCAAGCGGGTTCGCTCGGGGAGCTGTTTTTT
TRBV6-6	NA	TRBD1	TRBJ1-2	CASSGDSYGYTF	TGTGCCAGCAGTGGGGACAGCTATGGCTACACCTTC
TRBV4-2	NA	TRBD2	TRBJ2-7	CASSPAGLAGGEQYF	TGTGCCAGCAGCCCGGCGGGACTAGCGGGAGGCGAGCAGTACTTC
TRBV4-1	NA	TRBD1	TRBJ1-5	CASSQDLETGNQPQHF	TGCGCCAGCAGCCAAGATTTGGAGACAGGGAATCAGCCCCAGCATTTT
TRBV5-1	NA	NA	TRBJ1-3	CASSPTGNTIYF	TGCGCCAGCAGCCCGACAGGAAACACCATATATTTT
TRBV18	NA	NA	TRBJ1-5	CASSPGGSQPQHF	TGTGCCAGCTCACCAGGTGGCAGTCAGCCCCAGCATTTT
TRBV7-6	NA	TRBD1	TRBJ2-7	CASSDRGPDSYEQYF	TGTGCCAGCAGCGACAGGGGGCCTGACTCCTACGAGCAGTACTTC
TRBV6-5	NA	TRBD1	TRBJ1-5	CASSTGGGNQPQHF	TGTGCCAGCAGTACAGGGGGAGGCAATCAGCCCCAGCATTTT
TRBV9	NA	NA	TRBJ1-1	CASSRALLTEQGPPEAFF	TGTGCCAGCAGCCGAGCTTTATTGACAGAACAGGGACCCCCTGAAGCTTTCTTT
TRBV13	once	NA	TRBJ1-4	CASGFLATNEKLFF	TGTGCCAGCGGCTTTCTTGCAACTAATGAAAAACTGTTTTTT
TRBV24-1	NA	TRBD1	TRBJ2-5	CATTSGRAGGETQYF	TGTGCCACCACCTCGGGAAGGGCAGGGGGAGAGACCCAGTACTTC
TRBV7-3	NA	NA	TRBJ1-1	CASSLKGEGTEAFF	TGTGCCAGCAGCTTAAAAGGGGAGGGCACTGAAGCTTTCTTT